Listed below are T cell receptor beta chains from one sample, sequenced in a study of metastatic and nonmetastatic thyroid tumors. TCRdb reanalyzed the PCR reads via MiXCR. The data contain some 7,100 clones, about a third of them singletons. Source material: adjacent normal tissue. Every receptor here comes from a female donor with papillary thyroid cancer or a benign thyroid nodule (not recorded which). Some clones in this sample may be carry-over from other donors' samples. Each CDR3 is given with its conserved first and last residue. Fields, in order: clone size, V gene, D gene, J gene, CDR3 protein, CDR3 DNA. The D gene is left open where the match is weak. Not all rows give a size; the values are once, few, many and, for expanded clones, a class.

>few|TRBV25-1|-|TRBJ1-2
CASSLGVGYTF
TGTGCCAGCAGTCTGGGGGTCGGCTACACCTTC
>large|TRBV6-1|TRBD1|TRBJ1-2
CASTGGGGYTF
TGTGCCAGTACAGGGGGGGGAGGCTACACCTTC
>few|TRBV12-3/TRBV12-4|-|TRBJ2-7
CASSLVFPKGSYEQYF
TGTGCCAGCAGTTTAGTCTTCCCGAAGGGTTCCTACGAGCAGTACTTC
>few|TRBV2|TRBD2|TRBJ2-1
CASSWTSSYNEQLF
TGTGCCAGCAGTTGGACTAGCTCCTACAATGAGCAGCTCTTC
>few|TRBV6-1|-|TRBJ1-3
CASRSHQRRGNTIYF
TGTGCCAGCAGGTCGCATCAGAGACGTGGAAACACCATATATTTT
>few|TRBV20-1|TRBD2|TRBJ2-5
CSASYSGGMQETQYF
TGCAGTGCTAGTTATAGCGGGGGTATGCAAGAGACCCAGTACTTC
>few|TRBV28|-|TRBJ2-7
CASSLSNRVYEQYF
TGTGCCAGCAGTTTGTCGAACAGGGTCTACGAGCAGTACTTC
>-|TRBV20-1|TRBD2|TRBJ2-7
CSATKLAGDRGYEQYF
TGCAGTGCTACCAAGCTAGCGGGAGATAGGGGTTACGAGCAGTACTTC
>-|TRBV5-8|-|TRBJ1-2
CARSLRAADYFYTF
TGTGCCCGCAGCTTGCGGGCAGCCGACTATTTCTACACCTTC
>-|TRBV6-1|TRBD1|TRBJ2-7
CASTSTPGQGNSYEQYF
TGTGCCAGCACCTCTACACCGGGACAGGGAAACTCCTACGAGCAGTACTTC
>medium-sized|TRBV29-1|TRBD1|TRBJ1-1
CSVAGQPNTEAFF
TGCAGCGTTGCGGGACAGCCTAACACTGAAGCTTTCTTT
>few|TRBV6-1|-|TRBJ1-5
CASETGTRNQPQHF
TGTGCCAGCGAAACAGGGACACGAAATCAGCCCCAGCATTTT
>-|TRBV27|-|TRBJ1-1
CASSPEGNTEAFF
TGTGCCAGCAGTCCTGAGGGGAACACTGAAGCTTTCTTT
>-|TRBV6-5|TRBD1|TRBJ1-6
CASSYQGQGAFNSPLHF
TGTGCCAGCAGTTACCAAGGACAGGGGGCGTTTAATTCACCCCTCCACTTT
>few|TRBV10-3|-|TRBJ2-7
CAISTGTSSYEQYF
TGTGCCATCAGCACCGGGACGAGCTCCTACGAGCAGTACTTC
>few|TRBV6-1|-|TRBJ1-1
CASRNPGVEAFF
TGTGCCAGCCGCAACCCCGGGGTTGAAGCTTTCTTT
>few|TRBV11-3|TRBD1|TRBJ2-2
CAIRVGQETTGELFF
TGTGCCATCCGGGTTGGACAGGAGACCACCGGGGAGCTGTTTTTT
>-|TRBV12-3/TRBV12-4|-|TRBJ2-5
CASSLGQLLEGETQYF
TGTGCCAGCAGTCTGGGACAACTGCTGGAGGGGGAGACCCAGTACTTC
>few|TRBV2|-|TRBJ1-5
CASSLGNWHHPQHF
TGTGCCAGCAGTTTGGGGAACTGGCATCATCCTCAGCATTTT
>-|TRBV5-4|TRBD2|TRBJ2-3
CASSSGLAGVTDTQYF
TGTGCCAGCAGCTCGGGACTAGCGGGAGTCACAGATACGCAGTATTTT
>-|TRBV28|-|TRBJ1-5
CASSPGGAVKQPQHF
TGTGCCAGCAGTCCCGGTGGGGCCGTGAAACAGCCCCAGCATTTT
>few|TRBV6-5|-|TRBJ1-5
CASSYESNQPQHF
TGTGCCAGCAGTTATGAGAGCAATCAGCCCCAGCATTTT
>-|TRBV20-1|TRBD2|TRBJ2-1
CGGLGTRGIYNEQFF
TGCGGTGGCCTGGGGACTAGAGGGATATACAATGAGCAGTTCTTC
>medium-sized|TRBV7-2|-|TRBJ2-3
CASADNTDTQYF
TGTGCCAGCGCCGACAACACAGATACGCAGTATTTT
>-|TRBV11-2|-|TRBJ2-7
CASSWELGAEQYF
TGTGCCAGCAGCTGGGAACTAGGAGCCGAGCAGTACTTC
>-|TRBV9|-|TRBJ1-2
CASSVVRGGGYTF
TGTGCCAGCAGCGTAGTTAGGGGCGGTGGCTACACCTTC
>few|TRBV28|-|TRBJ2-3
CASSPRGAPGRQYF
TGTGCCAGCAGTCCCCGGGGGGCCCCGGGGAGACAGTATTTT
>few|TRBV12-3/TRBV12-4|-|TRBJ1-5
CASGPSNQPQHF
TGTGCCAGCGGGCCTAGCAATCAGCCCCAGCATTTT
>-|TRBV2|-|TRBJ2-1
CASRYYNEQFF
TGTGCCAGCAGGTACTACAATGAGCAGTTCTTC
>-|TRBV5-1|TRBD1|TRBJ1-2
CASSLRAPGQYYGYTF
TGCGCCAGCAGCTTACGGGCTCCGGGACAGTACTATGGCTACACCTTC
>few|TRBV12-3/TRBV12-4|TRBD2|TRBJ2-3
CASSQGLTSTDTQYF
TGTGCCAGCAGTCAGGGACTGACTAGCACAGATACGCAGTACTTT
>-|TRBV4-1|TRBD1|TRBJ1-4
CASSPGQTNEKLFF
TGCGCCAGCAGCCCGGGACAGACTAATGAAAAACTGTTTTTT
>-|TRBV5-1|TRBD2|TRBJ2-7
CASSSYGGGAGRSYEQYF
TGCGCCAGCAGCTCATATGGCGGGGGGGCCGGGAGGTCCTACGAGCAGTACTTC
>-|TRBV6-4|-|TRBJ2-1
CASSERGLEGVVGFF
TGTGCCAGCAGTGAACGGGGTTTGGAGGGGGTAGTTGGGTTCTTC
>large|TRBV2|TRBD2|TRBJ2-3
CASLDGGLATDTQYF
TGTGCCAGCCTAGACGGGGGACTAGCAACAGATACGCAGTATTTT
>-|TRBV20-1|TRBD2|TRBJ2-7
CSASPSGRYEQYF
TGCAGTGCTAGCCCTAGCGGGAGATACGAGCAGTACTTC
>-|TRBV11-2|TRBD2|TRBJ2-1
CASSLIVTSGGRVFNEQFF
TGTGCCAGCAGCTTAATAGTGACTAGCGGGGGGCGGGTCTTCAATGAGCAGTTCTTC
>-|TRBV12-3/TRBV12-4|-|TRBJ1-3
CASSLGGRASGNTIYF
TGTGCCAGCAGTTTAGGGGGGCGAGCATCTGGAAACACCATATATTTT
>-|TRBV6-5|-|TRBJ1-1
CASSYSTADTEAFF
TGTGCCAGCAGTTACTCCACCGCGGACACTGAAGCTTTCTTT
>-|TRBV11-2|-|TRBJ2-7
CASSLERRTYEQYF
TGTGCCAGCAGCTTAGAACGGCGGACCTACGAGCAGTACTTC
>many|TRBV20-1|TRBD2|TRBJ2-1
CSAVGDSGRLSYNEQFF
TGCAGTGCCGTTGGGGATAGCGGGAGGTTATCCTACAATGAGCAGTTCTTC
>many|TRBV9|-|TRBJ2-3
CASSVGGGGGTDTQYF
TGTGCCAGCAGCGTAGGGGGGGGCGGCGGCACAGATACGCAGTATTTT
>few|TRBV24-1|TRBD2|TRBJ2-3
CATSAASGRTDTQYF
TGTGCCACCAGTGCGGCTAGCGGGAGAACAGATACGCAGTATTTT
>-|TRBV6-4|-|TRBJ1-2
CASRGLGGDHDYGYTF
TGTGCCAGCAGAGGACTAGGCGGGGATCATGACTATGGCTACACCTTC
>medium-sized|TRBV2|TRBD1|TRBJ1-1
CASTYTGQAQNTEAFF
TGTGCCAGCACCTATACCGGACAGGCGCAGAACACTGAAGCTTTCTTT
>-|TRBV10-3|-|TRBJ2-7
CAISEIGLKSYEQYF
TGTGCCATCAGTGAGATAGGCCTAAAATCCTACGAGCAGTACTTC
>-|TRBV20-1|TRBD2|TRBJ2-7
CSASGAGGTEQYF
TGCAGTGCTAGTGGTGCGGGAGGCACCGAGCAGTACTTC
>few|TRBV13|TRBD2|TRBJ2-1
CASRLDRLTSGTGIYEQFF
TGTGCCAGCCGCCTGGACAGGCTCACTAGCGGGACCGGGATTTATGAGCAGTTCTTC
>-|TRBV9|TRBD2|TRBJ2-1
CASSEAVGLAGGEQFF
TGTGCCAGCAGCGAGGCAGTTGGACTAGCGGGAGGTGAGCAGTTCTTC
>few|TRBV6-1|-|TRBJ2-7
CASSESTGYEQYF
TGTGCCAGCAGTGAATCGACAGGCTACGAGCAGTACTTC
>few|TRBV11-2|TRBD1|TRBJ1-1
CASSQQGGHTEAFF
TGTGCCAGCAGCCAACAGGGGGGCCACACTGAAGCTTTCTTT
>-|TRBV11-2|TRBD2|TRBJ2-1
CASSLVGTSNYNEQFF
TGTGCCAGCAGCTTAGTTGGGACTAGCAATTACAATGAGCAGTTCTTC
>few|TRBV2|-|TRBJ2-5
CASRGAGGYQETQYF
TGTGCCAGCAGGGGGGCCGGTGGGTACCAAGAGACCCAGTACTTC
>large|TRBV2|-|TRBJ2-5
CASSAPPSPPETQYF
TGTGCCAGCAGTGCACCTCCATCTCCCCCCGAGACCCAGTACTTC